Given below is one T cell receptor (beta chain) in context. The record originates from a study of T cell repertoires in cytomegalovirus infection. Study at large: Indications of both CMV infection and matching HLA type were provided by public TCR beta signatures.

Via MiXCR, TCRdb re-called the reads, giving one row per CDR3 protein. The sample has fewer than 200,000 distinct CDR3 sequences, roughly 9% seen once. The V end was cut by 0 bases, the J end by 6 bases, with 6 bases between. Germline V CDR1 and CDR2: SGHRS, YFSETQ. The CDR3 length is 12 residues. The origin of this receptor is a human donor in good health (CMV status not recorded). Some clones in this sample may be carry-over from other donors' samples. Sequenced material: PBMCs. This rearrangement joins TRBV5-1 to TRBJ1-2, with D hard to call. CDR3 nucleotide sequence: TGCGCCAGCAGCTTGGACGGGAATGGCTACACCTTC. As protein: CASSLDGNGYTF.